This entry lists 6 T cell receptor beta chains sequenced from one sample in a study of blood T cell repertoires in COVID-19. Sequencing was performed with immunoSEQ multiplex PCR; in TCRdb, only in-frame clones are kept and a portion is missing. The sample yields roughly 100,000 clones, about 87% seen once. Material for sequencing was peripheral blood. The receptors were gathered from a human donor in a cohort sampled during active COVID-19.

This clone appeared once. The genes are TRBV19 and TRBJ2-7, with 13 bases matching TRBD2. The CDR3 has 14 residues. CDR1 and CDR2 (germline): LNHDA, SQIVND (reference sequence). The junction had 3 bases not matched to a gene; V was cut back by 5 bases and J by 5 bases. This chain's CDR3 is CASSGLAGDHEQYF. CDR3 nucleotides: TGTGCCAGTAGTGGACTAGCGGGAGATCACGAGCAGTACTTC.

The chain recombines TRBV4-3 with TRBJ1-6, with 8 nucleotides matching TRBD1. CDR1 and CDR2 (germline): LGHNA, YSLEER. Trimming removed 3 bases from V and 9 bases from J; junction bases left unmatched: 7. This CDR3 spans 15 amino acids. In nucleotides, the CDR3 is TGCGCCAGCAGCCACACGGACAGGGACAGTTCACCCCTCCACTTT. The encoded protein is CASSHTDRDSSPLHF.

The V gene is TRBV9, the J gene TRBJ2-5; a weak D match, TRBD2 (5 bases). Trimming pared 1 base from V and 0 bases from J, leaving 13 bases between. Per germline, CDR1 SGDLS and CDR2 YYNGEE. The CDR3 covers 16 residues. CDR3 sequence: CASSVNSLGDQETQYF. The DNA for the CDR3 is TGTGCCAGCAGCGTAAACTCTCTCGGGGACCAAGAGACCCAGTACTTC.

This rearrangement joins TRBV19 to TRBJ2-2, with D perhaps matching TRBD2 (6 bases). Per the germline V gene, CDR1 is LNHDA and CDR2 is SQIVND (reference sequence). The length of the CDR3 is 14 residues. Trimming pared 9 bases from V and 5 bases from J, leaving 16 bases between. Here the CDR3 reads CASRDSLRTGELFF. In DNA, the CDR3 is TGTGCCAGCAGGGACTCTTTAAGAACCGGGGAGCTGTTTTTT.

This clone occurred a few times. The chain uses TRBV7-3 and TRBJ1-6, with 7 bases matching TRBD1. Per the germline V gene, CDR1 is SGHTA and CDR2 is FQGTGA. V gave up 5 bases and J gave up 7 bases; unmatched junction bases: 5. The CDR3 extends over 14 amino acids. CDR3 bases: TGTGCCAGCAGCCCGACAGGGAGCAATTCACCCCTCCACTTT. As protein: CASSPTGSNSPLHF.

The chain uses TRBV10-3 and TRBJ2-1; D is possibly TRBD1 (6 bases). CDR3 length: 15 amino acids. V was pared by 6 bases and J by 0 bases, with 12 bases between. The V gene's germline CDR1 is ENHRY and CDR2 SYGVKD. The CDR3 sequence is CAISFDRSSYNEQFF. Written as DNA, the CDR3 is TGTGCCATCAGCTTCGACAGGAGCTCCTACAATGAGCAGTTCTTC.